Presented here are 27 T cell receptor beta chains from one specimen sequenced in a study of cytomegalovirus exposure and HLA in healthy donors. 13 Jbeta primers and 60 Vbeta primers were used for the PCR. TCRdb keeps only in-frame clones here, not all; method: immunoSEQ multiplex PCR. Of tens of thousands of clones in the sample, roughly four fifths were seen once. Sequenced: PBMCs. The receptor source for this set is a woman in her late teens or twenties in good health and CMV-seropositive.

The V gene is TRBV6-5, the J gene TRBJ2-1; 7 bases fit TRBD2. Germline CDR1 and CDR2: MNHEY and SVGAGI. The junction had 5 bases not matched to a gene; V was cut back by 0 bases and J by 12 bases. The CDR3 totals 13 residues. The CDR3 sequence: CASSYSSTGGQFF. The DNA for the CDR3 is TGTGCCAGCAGTTACTCGTCGACGGGAGGGCAGTTCTTC.

The chain recombines TRBV7-9 with TRBJ2-3; possibly TRBD1 for D (5 bases). This CDR3 is 12 amino acids long. Germline loops: CDR1 SEHNR, CDR2 FQNEAQ (reference sequence). Trimming removed 4 bases from V and 6 bases from J, with 8 bases in between. CDR3 residues: CASSSRVDTQYF. The DNA of the CDR3 is TGTGCCAGCAGCTCCAGGGTGGATACGCAGTATTTT.

The gene calls are TRBV4-1 and TRBJ1-2; 7 bases fit TRBD1. The germline V gene has CDR1 MGHRA and CDR2 YSYEKL. The CDR3 length is 16 residues. V was pared by 2 bases and J by 2 bases, with 8 bases of the junction left unmatched. The DNA of the CDR3 is TGCGCCAGCAGCCAATCACCAGGGGGGACCAACTATGGCTACACCTTC. Its protein product is CASSQSPGGTNYGYTF.

The rearrangement uses TRBV5-1 and TRBJ2-3, with D perhaps matching TRBD1 (5 bases). Trimming removed 4 bases from V and 2 bases from J, with 14 bases in between. The CDR3 runs 15 residues. CDR1 is SGHRS, CDR2 YFSETQ, per germline. CDR3: CASSRWTSVTDTQYF. CDR3 bases: TGCGCCAGCAGCCGCTGGACATCCGTCACAGATACGCAGTATTTT.

The chain carries TRBV13 and TRBJ2-7; 9 bases map to TRBD1. The CDR3 runs 14 residues. Germline V gene sequence: CDR1 PRHDT, CDR2 FYEKMQ (reference sequence). The ends lost 5 bases at V and 1 base at J; junction bases unmatched: 3. CDR3 coding DNA: TGTGCCAGCAGCACGACAGGGGGTTCCTACGAGCAGTACTTC. Translation gives CASSTTGGSYEQYF.

CDR3 in DNA: TGTGCCAGCTCACCAGCTAGCCTCGGCGAGACCCAGTACTTC. Its protein is CASSPASLGETQYF. V and J are TRBV18 and TRBJ2-5, with D perhaps TRBD2 (5 bases). Germline-derived CDR1 and CDR2 are KGHSH and LQKENI. V lost 2 bases to trimming and J lost 5 bases, with 12 bases between them. CDR3 length: 14 amino acids.

CDR3 nucleotides: TGTGCCAGCAGCTTCAATTCAGGGGCCGCCAATCAGCCCCAGCATTTT. Protein: CASSFNSGAANQPQHF. This chain links TRBV7-8 with TRBJ1-5; tentative D call: TRBD1 (6 bases). This CDR3 region has 16 residues. Per the germline V gene, CDR1 is SGHVS and CDR2 is FQNEAQ. Trimming stripped 3 bases from V and 3 bases from J, with 15 bases between.

The V and J genes are TRBV5-4 and TRBJ2-1, with TRBD1 identical over 7 bases. The CDR3 has 15 amino acids. The junction had 8 bases not matched to a gene; V was cut back by 4 bases and J by 4 bases. CDR1 and CDR2 from the germline V gene are SGHNT and YYREEE (reference sequence). The CDR3 loop is CASSTDRMKYNEQFF. For the CDR3, the DNA is TGTGCCAGCAGCACGGACAGGATGAAGTACAATGAGCAGTTCTTC.

V gene TRBV15 combines with J gene TRBJ1-1, with a tentative D call TRBD1 (6 bases). V lost 5 bases and J 4 bases, leaving 8 bases between the germline ends. CDR3 length: 12 residues. Germline V CDR1 and CDR2: LNHNV, YYDKDF (reference sequence). The CDR3 DNA reads TGTGCCACCAGCCGGGGGGCCACTGAAGCTTTCTTT. It encodes CATSRGATEAFF.

The rearrangement joins TRBV15 to TRBJ1-5, with 8 bases aligning to TRBD1. The trim removed 3 bases at V and 2 bases at J, leaving 9 bases unmatched. This CDR3 comprises 17 residues. Per germline, CDR1 LNHNV and CDR2 YYDKDF (reference sequence). The CDR3 reads CATSSRGQGPGNQPQHF. In DNA, the CDR3 is TGTGCCACCAGCAGCAGGGGGCAGGGTCCGGGCAATCAGCCCCAGCATTTT.

The chain recombines TRBV7-9 with TRBJ2-2; 10 nucleotides agree with TRBD2. V trimming: 3 bases; J trimming: 3 bases; junction bases outside the gene matches: 7. Per germline, CDR1 SEHNR and CDR2 FQNEAQ (reference sequence). CDR3 length equals 17 residues. CDR3 sequence (DNA): TGTGCCAGCAGCTTGTCTAGCGGGGGAGACTACACCGGGGAGCTGTTTTTT. Its translation: CASSLSSGGDYTGELFF.

This rearrangement joins TRBV28 to TRBJ1-2; perhaps TRBD1 as D (5 bases). The V and J ends lost 6 bases and 13 bases respectively, with 18 bases between them. The CDR3 spans 12 residues. CDR1 and CDR2 from the germline V gene are MDHEN and SYDVKM. As DNA, the CDR3 is TGTGCCAGCAGGCTCCCATGGGGGGGATTCACCTTC. Translated, it gives CASRLPWGGFTF.

The V gene is TRBV10-1, the J gene TRBJ2-7; 8 bases are a match to TRBD1. V was clipped by 2 bases and J by 2 bases; unmatched bases: 5. This CDR3 has 15 amino acids. Germline-derived CDR1 and CDR2 are WNHNN and SYGVQD (reference sequence). The CDR3 region is CASSETGTGPYEQYF. In DNA, the CDR3 is TGCGCCAGCAGTGAGACCGGGACAGGTCCCTACGAGCAGTACTTC.

V is TRBV4-1 and J is TRBJ2-7, with TRBD2 as a possible D gene (6 bases). CDR3 length: 13 amino acids. Germline V CDR1 and CDR2: MGHRA, YSYEKL. V gave up 4 bases and J gave up 2 bases, with 9 bases separating them. The CDR3 DNA sequence: TGCGCCAGCAGCCGCGGGGTTGCCTACGAGCAGTACTTC. Translation gives CASSRGVAYEQYF.

Here the CDR3 reads CASSPSQRDRGYTF. The CDR3 region has the DNA TGTGCCAGCTCACCATCGCAAAGGGACAGGGGCTACACCTTC. V gene TRBV18 combines with J gene TRBJ1-2; 8 nucleotides line up with TRBD1. V gave up 2 bases and J gave up 8 bases; unmatched junction bases: 7. This CDR3 has 14 amino acids. CDR1 is KGHSH, CDR2 LQKENI, per germline.

Only one count was recorded for this clone. The chain combines TRBV2 with TRBJ1-1, with TRBD1 as a possible D gene (6 bases). Trimming shortened V by 6 bases and J by 4 bases, and 12 bases separated the two germline ends. The length of the CDR3 is 13 residues. The germline gives CDR1 SNHLY, CDR2 FYNNEI. The chain's CDR3 is CASRLQGFTEAFF. CDR3 DNA: TGTGCCAGCAGACTACAGGGATTCACTGAAGCTTTCTTT.

J is TRBJ2-1 and V is TRBV9; TRBD2 matches 8 bases. V dropped 3 bases and J dropped 5; count of bases not matched to a gene: 7. The germline V gene has CDR1 SGDLS and CDR2 YYNGEE. The CDR3 extends over 15 amino acids. The CDR3: CASSGPGLGHNEQFF. CDR3 nucleotides: TGTGCCAGCAGCGGACCGGGACTAGGGCACAATGAGCAGTTCTTC.

This sequence joins TRBV10-1 and TRBJ2-5; the match to TRBD2 covers 11 bases. The CDR3 totals 15 residues. Germline V gene data show CDR1 as WNHNN and CDR2 as SYGVQD (reference sequence). V dropped 0 bases and J dropped 4; count of bases not matched to a gene: 1. The CDR3: CASSESGTSGETQYF. Here the CDR3 DNA reads TGCGCCAGCAGTGAGTCTGGGACTAGCGGAGAGACCCAGTACTTC.

V gene TRBV7-2 combines with J gene TRBJ1-5; perhaps TRBD1 as D (5 bases). This CDR3 comprises 14 residues. Germline V gene sequence: CDR1 SGHTA, CDR2 FQGNSA. V gave up 3 bases and J gave up 6 bases, with 12 bases separating them. The CDR3 coding sequence is TGTGCCAGCAGCTTGGGGTTCAGGGTTCAGCCCCAGCATTTT. Translated, it gives CASSLGFRVQPQHF.

This clone was found a few times. The chain is built from TRBV5-4 and TRBJ1-1; 7 nucleotides match TRBD1. V was pared by 0 bases and J by 4 bases, with 6 bases of the junction left unmatched. CDR3 length equals 15 residues. The germline CDR1 and CDR2 sequences are SGHNT and YYREEE (reference sequence). CDR3: CASSLGDRDGTEAFF. The CDR3 DNA sequence: TGTGCCAGCAGCTTGGGAGACAGGGATGGCACTGAAGCTTTCTTT.

V gene TRBV25-1 combines with J gene TRBJ2-2; D gene ambiguous. The CDR3 extends over 14 amino acids. Germline CDR1 is MGHDK and CDR2 is SYGVNS. The V gene lost 3 bases and the J gene lost 5 bases, with 10 bases spanning the gap. The DNA of the CDR3 is TGTGCCAGCAGTGATGTGACAAGGACCGGGGAGCTGTTTTTT. This sequence encodes CASSDVTRTGELFF.

This sequence joins TRBV28 and TRBJ1-1; 7 nucleotides agree with TRBD1. V lost 3 bases and J lost 6; bases outside the gene matches: 10. The CDR3 consists of 15 residues. The germline gives CDR1 MDHEN, CDR2 SYDVKM. The CDR3 DNA sequence: TGTGCCAGCAGTTTCACAACAGGGGCGATGTCTGAAGCTTTCTTT. Translating it yields CASSFTTGAMSEAFF.

The chain uses TRBV15 and TRBJ2-5; TRBD2 matches at 11 bases. Germline lookup yields CDR1 LNHNV and CDR2 YYDKDF (reference sequence). J lost 1 base, V lost 1 base, and 2 bases had no gene match. CDR3 size: 16 residues. DNA of the CDR3: TGTGCCACCAGCAGAGCTAGCGGGGGGTCCCAAGAGACCCAGTACTTC. It is translated as CATSRASGGSQETQYF.

This chain links TRBV25-1 with TRBJ2-1, with D possibly matching TRBD1 (5 bases). V lost 1 base and J 1 base, leaving 11 bases between the germline ends. The CDR3 is 16 residues long. Per germline, CDR1 MGHDK and CDR2 SYGVNS. The CDR3 loop is CASSESRRVSYNEQFF. CDR3 sequence (DNA): TGTGCCAGCAGTGAATCCCGCAGGGTGTCCTACAATGAGCAGTTCTTC.

The chain is built from TRBV5-1 and TRBJ2-3, with D perhaps TRBD2 (6 bases). Per germline, CDR1 SGHRS and CDR2 YFSETQ. Trimming removed 3 bases from V and 4 bases from J, with 21 bases in between. The CDR3 covers 17 residues. In DNA form, the CDR3 reads TGCGCCAGCAGCTCTATTGGATTTGGGGGGTCCCCAGATACGCAGTATTTT. It is translated as CASSSIGFGGSPDTQYF.

V usage is TRBV7-8 and J usage is TRBJ2-5; D possibly corresponds to TRBD1 (5 bases). The CDR3 runs to 14 residues. CDR1 and CDR2 (germline): SGHVS, FQNEAQ. The germline V and J ends were trimmed by 1 base and 0 bases, with 6 bases remaining between them. The CDR3 here is CASSLGTNQETQYF. In DNA, the CDR3 is TGTGCCAGCAGCTTAGGGACAAACCAAGAGACCCAGTACTTC.

This chain joins TRBV2 and TRBJ1-5, with 7 bases fitting TRBD1. Looked up from germline, CDR1 is SNHLY and CDR2 is FYNNEI. This CDR3 comprises 14 residues. The trim removed 7 bases at V and 4 bases at J, leaving 7 bases unmatched. Here the CDR3 reads CASTTQGINQPQHF. The CDR3 DNA reads TGTGCCAGCACCACACAGGGGATAAATCAGCCCCAGCATTTT.